The 11 T cell receptor beta chains listed next were all sequenced from one sample in a study of response to subunit inactivated influenza vaccine. TCRdb reprocessed the RT-PCR reads via MiXCR and lists one record per CDR3 protein. Of hundreds of thousands of distinct CDR3 sequences in the sample, 9.5% to 13% are singletons; the top ten hold 9.5% to 15%. Source: PBMCs from blood, taken more than 35 days after vaccination. The receptors were gathered from a man aged 50-60 years who received an inactivated influenza vaccine.

This chain uses TRBV29-1 with TRBJ1-1, with D possibly matching TRBD1 (6 bases). CDR3 length equals 15 residues. CDR1 SQVTM and CDR2 ANQGSEA come from the germline V gene. V was cut by 7 bases and J by 6 bases, with 24 bases left in between. CDR3 in DNA: TGCAGCGCTGGCATGACAGGTATCCTGGTAGCTGAAGCTTTCTTT. This sequence encodes CSAGMTGILVAEAFF.

The V and J genes are TRBV12-3 or TRBV12-4 and TRBJ1-3; D is undetermined. CDR3 length: 15 amino acids. Trimming shortened V by 6 bases and J by 0 bases, and 12 bases separated the two germline ends. CDR3 sequence (DNA): TGTGCCAGCAGGGTTACAGTTATCTCTGGAAACACCATATATTTT. Amino acids: CASRVTVISGNTIYF.

This clonotype came up a few times. The chain has TRBV29-1 and TRBJ2-7; 10 nucleotides match TRBD2. CDR1 is SQVTM and CDR2 is ANQGSEA in the germline V gene. The CDR3 is 14 amino acids. The trim removed 4 bases at V and 5 bases at J, leaving 8 bases unmatched. CDR3 DNA sequence: TGCAGCGTTGGGGTACTAGCGGGGTCCGACGAGCAGTACTTC. Translating gives CSVGVLAGSDEQYF.

This clonotype was counted many times. The J gene is TRBJ2-7, the V gene TRBV20-1; TRBD1 matches at 7 bases. The CDR3 covers 12 residues. Germline V gene lookup returns CDR1 DFQATT and CDR2 SNEGSKA (reference sequence). The V gene end was trimmed by 3 bases and the J gene end by 6 bases; junction bases not matched to a gene: 5. The CDR3 DNA reads as TGCAGTGCTAGGAGACAGGGTTTCGAGCAGTACTTC. This sequence encodes CSARRQGFEQYF.

The chain's CDR3 is CASSYSTVYTEAFF. The CDR3 DNA is TGTGCCAGCAGTTACTCGACCGTTTACACTGAAGCTTTCTTT. V and J are TRBV6-5 and TRBJ1-1; the D is unclear. The CDR3 has 14 amino acids. Germline CDR1 and CDR2: MNHEY and SVGAGI. Trimming pared 0 bases from V and 3 bases from J, leaving 8 bases between.

This clonotype was detected ten times or more. The chain combines TRBV5-5 with TRBJ2-3, with D perhaps assigned TRBD1 or TRBD2 (5 bases each). This CDR3 contains 14 residues. The germline CDR1 and CDR2 sequences are SGHKS and YYEKEE (reference sequence). Trimming took off 0 bases at V and 3 bases at J, with 8 bases between the two ends. The CDR3 DNA is TGTGCCAGCAGCTTGGGTTGGGGGACAGATACGCAGTATTTT. It codes for CASSLGWGTDTQYF.

This clonotype was seen a few times. The chain links TRBV4-2 to TRBJ1-2; unclear D gene. The CDR3 consists of 13 residues. Germline assignment: CDR1 LGHNA and CDR2 YNFKEQ. The V gene lost 0 bases and the J gene lost 9 bases, with 11 bases spanning the gap. The CDR3 protein is CASSQESGSRYTF. For the CDR3, the DNA is TGTGCCAGCAGCCAAGAATCGGGCTCGCGCTACACCTTC.

The chain has TRBV6-2 or TRBV6-3 and TRBJ2-2; 8 nucleotides line up with TRBD2. CDR1 MNHEY and CDR2 SVGEGT come from the germline V gene. Trimming at V came to 6 bases and at J to 1 base, leaving 7 bases not matched to a gene. This CDR3 comprises 16 residues. The CDR3 protein is CASRHTSGRNTGELFF. The CDR3, as DNA: TGTGCCAGCAGGCATACTAGCGGAAGGAACACCGGGGAGCTGTTTTTT.

The V call is TRBV6-6, the J call TRBJ1-1, with D hard to call. This CDR3 has 12 residues. Looked up from germline, CDR1 is MNHNY and CDR2 is SVGAGI (reference sequence). Trimming removed 7 bases at V and 0 bases at J, with 6 bases between. The CDR3 sequence: CASMRVNTEAFF. The DNA for the CDR3 is TGTGCCAGCATGAGGGTGAACACTGAAGCTTTCTTT.

The CDR3 reads CAWSWTANTGELFF. CDR3 sequence (DNA): TGTGCCTGGAGTTGGACCGCGAACACCGGGGAGCTGTTTTTT. The chain couples TRBV30 to TRBJ2-2, with no clear D. The CDR3 runs to 14 residues. Trimming shortened V by 2 bases and J by 0 bases, and 7 bases separated the two germline ends. Germline V gene sequence: CDR1 GTSNPN, CDR2 SVGIG (reference sequence). Combining the CDR3 with reference TRBV30 and TRBJ2-2 gives the whole variable domain SQTIHQWPATLVQPVGSPLSLECTVEGTSNPNLYWYRQAAGRGLQLLFYSVGIGQISSEVPQNLSASRPQDRQFILSSKKLLLSDSGFYLCAWSWTANTGELFFGEGSRLTVL.

The genes are TRBV5-5 and TRBJ2-1; 8 bases are shared with TRBD2. Germline V lookup: CDR1 SGHKS, CDR2 YYEKEE (reference sequence). The CDR3 is 14 amino acids. The ends lost 0 bases at V and 9 bases at J; junction bases unmatched: 5. DNA of the CDR3: TGTGCCAGCAGCTTGGCCACTAGCGGCGTTGAGCAGTTCTTC. Protein product: CASSLATSGVEQFF.